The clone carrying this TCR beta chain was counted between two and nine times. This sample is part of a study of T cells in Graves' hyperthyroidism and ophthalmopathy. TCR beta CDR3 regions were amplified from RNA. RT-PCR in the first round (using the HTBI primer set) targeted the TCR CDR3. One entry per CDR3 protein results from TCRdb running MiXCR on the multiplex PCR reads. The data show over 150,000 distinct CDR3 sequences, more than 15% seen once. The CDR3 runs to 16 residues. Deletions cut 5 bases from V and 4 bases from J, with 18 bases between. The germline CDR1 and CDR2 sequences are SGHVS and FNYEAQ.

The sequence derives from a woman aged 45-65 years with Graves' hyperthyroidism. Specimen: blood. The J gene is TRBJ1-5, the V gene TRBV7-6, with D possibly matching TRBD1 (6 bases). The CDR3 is CASSPQAGEINQPQHF. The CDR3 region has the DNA TGTGCCAGCAGCCCCCAAGCAGGGGAGATAAATCAGCCCCAGCATTTT.